This section outlines one TCR beta chain sequence together with its context. Its antigen is unidentified. The sample originates from a study of graft-versus-host responses after intestinal transplantation. At the level of the study: Uniformly, recipients were administered anti-thymocyte globulin induction with subsequent tacrolimus and steroids for around 3 years.

Study-wide results and caveats: The authors found GvH clones in recipient marrow, some appearing first in ileum or blood.

The CDR3 runs to 13 residues. In germline, CDR1 is MNHEY, CDR2 SMNVEV (reference sequence). Trimming pared 6 bases from V and 1 base from J, leaving 9 bases between. Some clones are missing from TCRdb's copy, which holds only in-frame ones; the method was immunoSEQ multiplex PCR. The table includes around 97,000 clones, around 90% detected once. The chain couples TRBV27 to TRBJ2-5, with D possibly matching TRBD2 (6 bases). This sample comprised unstimulated CD8+ T cells sorted from spleen or lymph node cells, obtained before intestinal transplant. This receptor was obtained from a human donor who received an intestinal transplant. This CDR3 is CASSPGGQETQYF. The DNA of the CDR3 is TGTGCCAGCAGCCCCGGGGGCCAAGAGACCCAGTACTTC.